This section outlines one T cell receptor beta chain sequence together with its context. Its antigen is unidentified. The source of the sample is a study of STAT3 mutations in large granular lymphocyte leukemia. Study background: Immunosuppressive therapy was given to more than half of T-LGLL patients. Study-wide points: Samples missed the first appearance of the clone. Every T-cell large granular lymphocyte leukemia patient had at least one immunodominant TCR beta clonotype.

Sequencing used immunoSEQ multiplex PCR; TCRdb keeps in-frame clones, though not all of them. The repertoire has over a thousand clones, about 88% of them found once; the top ten carry 14% to 15%. This TCR derives from a middle-aged woman with T-cell large granular lymphocyte leukemia. Some clones in this sample may be carry-over from other donors' samples. Sequencing was performed on peripheral blood mononuclear cells.

This chain's CDR3 is CASTETGTAGNTIYF. CDR3 nucleotides: TGTGCCAGCACCGAGACAGGGACGGCTGGAAACACCATATATTTT. V is TRBV6-5 and J is TRBJ1-3, with TRBD1 matching 7 bases. Per the germline V gene, CDR1 is MNHEY and CDR2 is SVGAGI. This CDR3 contains 15 residues. The V segment lost 7 bases and the J segment 2 bases; nucleotides outside the gene matches: 8.